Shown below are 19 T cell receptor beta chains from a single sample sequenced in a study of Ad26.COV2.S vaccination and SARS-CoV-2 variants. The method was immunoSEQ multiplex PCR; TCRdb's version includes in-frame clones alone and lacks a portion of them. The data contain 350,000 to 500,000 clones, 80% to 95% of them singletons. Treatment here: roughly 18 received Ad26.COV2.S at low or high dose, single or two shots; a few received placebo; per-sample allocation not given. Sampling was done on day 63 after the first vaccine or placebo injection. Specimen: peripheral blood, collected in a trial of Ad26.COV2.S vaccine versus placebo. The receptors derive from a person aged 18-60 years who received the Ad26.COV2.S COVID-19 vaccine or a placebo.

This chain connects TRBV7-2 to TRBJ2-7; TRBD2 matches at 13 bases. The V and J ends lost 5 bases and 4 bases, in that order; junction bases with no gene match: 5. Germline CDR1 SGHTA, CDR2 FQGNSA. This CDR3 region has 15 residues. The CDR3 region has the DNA TGTGCCAGCAGCCGGACTAGCGGGAGTGTTTACGAGCAGTACTTC. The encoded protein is CASSRTSGSVYEQYF. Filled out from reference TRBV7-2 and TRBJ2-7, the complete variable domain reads GAGVSQSPSNKVTEKGKDVELRCDPISGHTALYWYRQSLGQGLEFLIYFQGNSAPDKSGLPSDRFSAERTGGSVSTLTIQRTQQEDSAVYLCASSRTSGSVYEQYFGPGTRLTVT.

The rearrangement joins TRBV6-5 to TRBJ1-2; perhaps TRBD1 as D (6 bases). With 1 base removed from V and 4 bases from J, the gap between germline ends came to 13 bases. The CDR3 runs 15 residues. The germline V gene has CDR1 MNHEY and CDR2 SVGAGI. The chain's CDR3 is CASSYLTEDSYGYTF. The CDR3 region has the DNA TGTGCCAGCAGTTACTTAACTGAGGACAGCTATGGCTACACCTTC.

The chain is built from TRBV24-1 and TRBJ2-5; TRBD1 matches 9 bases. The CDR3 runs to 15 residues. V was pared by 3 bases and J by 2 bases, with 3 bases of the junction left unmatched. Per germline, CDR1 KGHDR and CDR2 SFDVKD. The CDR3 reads CATSDNRGPQETQYF. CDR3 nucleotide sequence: TGTGCCACCAGTGATAACAGGGGGCCACAAGAGACCCAGTACTTC.

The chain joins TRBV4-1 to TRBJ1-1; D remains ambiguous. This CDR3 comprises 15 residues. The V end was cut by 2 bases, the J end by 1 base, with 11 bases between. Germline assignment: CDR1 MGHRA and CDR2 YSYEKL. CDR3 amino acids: CASSQPTAGNTEAFF. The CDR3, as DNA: TGCGCCAGCAGCCAACCGACGGCGGGGAACACTGAAGCTTTCTTT.

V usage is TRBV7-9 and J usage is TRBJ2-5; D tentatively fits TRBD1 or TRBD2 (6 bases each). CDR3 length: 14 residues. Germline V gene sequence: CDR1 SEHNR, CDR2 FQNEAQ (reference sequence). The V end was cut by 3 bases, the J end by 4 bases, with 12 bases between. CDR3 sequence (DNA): TGTGCCAGCAGCTTCACGGGGGCTGCAGAGACCCAGTACTTC. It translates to CASSFTGAAETQYF.

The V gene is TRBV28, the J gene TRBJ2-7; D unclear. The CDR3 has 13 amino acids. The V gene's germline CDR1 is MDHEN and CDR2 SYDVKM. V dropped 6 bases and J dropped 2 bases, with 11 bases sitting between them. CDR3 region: CASRRVSPYEQYF. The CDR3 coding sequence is TGTGCCAGCAGGAGAGTTAGCCCCTACGAGCAGTACTTC.

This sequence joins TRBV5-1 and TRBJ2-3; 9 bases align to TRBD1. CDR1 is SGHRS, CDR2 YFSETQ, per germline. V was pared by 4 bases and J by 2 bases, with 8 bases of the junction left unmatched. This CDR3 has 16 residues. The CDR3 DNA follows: TGCGCCAGCAGCCGTCTCGGACAGGGGCTCACAGATACGCAGTATTTT. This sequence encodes CASSRLGQGLTDTQYF.

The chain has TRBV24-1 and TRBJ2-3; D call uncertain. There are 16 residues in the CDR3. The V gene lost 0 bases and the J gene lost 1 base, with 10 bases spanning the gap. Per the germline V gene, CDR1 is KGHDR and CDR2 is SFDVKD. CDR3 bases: TGTGCCACCAGTGATTTGAGTCAGGCGGGCACAGATACGCAGTATTTT. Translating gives CATSDLSQAGTDTQYF.

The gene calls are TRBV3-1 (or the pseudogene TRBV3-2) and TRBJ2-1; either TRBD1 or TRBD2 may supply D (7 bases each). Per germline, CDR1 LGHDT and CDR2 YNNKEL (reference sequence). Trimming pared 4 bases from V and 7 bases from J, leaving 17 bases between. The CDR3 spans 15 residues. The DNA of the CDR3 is TGTGCCAGCAGCCTCCCCAGGGGGGGGCCAAATGAGCAGTTCTTC. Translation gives CASSLPRGGPNEQFF.

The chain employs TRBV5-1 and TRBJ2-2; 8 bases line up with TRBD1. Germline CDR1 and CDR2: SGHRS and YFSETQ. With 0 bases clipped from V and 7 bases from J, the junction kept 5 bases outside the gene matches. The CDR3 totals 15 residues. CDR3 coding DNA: TGCGCCAGCAGCTTGGTTCAGGGGGCTAGCGGGGAGCTGTTTTTT. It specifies CASSLVQGASGELFF.

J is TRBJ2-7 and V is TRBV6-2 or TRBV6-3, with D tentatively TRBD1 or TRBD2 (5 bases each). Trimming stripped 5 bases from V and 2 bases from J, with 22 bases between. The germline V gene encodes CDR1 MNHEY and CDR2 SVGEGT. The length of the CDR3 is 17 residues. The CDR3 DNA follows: TGTGCCAGCAGTCCAGGTTGGGGCGAGGAGGAAACCTACGAGCAGTACTTC. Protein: CASSPGWGEEETYEQYF.

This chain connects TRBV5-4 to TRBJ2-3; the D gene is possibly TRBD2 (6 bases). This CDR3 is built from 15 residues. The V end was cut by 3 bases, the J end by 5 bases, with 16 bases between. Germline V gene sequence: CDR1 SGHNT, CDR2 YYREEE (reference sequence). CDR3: CASSSRGFMGDTQYF. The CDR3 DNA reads TGTGCCAGCAGCTCTCGGGGGTTTATGGGAGATACGCAGTATTTT.

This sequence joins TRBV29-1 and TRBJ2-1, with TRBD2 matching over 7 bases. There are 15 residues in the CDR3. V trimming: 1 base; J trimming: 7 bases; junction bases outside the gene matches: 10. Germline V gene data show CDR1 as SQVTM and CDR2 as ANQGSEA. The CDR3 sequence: CSVEGTGRELNEQFF. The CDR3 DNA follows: TGCAGCGTTGAAGGGACTGGGCGGGAGCTAAATGAGCAGTTCTTC.

The DNA of the CDR3 is TGTGCCAGTTCCTCTAGTCAAGGCTACACCTTC. Protein product: CASSSSQGYTF. The chain links TRBV28 to TRBJ1-2; D unclear. The germline V gene has CDR1 MDHEN and CDR2 SYDVKM. Trimming removed 9 bases at V and 8 bases at J, with 13 bases between. The CDR3 has 11 residues.

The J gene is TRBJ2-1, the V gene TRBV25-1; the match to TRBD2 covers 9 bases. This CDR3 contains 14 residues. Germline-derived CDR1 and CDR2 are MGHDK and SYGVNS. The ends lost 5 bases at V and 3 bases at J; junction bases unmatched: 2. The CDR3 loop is CASSYSGSYNEQFF. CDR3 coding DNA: TGTGCCAGCAGTTATAGCGGGAGCTACAATGAGCAGTTCTTC.

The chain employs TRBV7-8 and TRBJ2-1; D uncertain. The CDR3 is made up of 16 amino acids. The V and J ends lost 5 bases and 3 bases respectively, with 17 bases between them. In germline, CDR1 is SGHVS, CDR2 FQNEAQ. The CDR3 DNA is TGTGCCAGCAGCACCCCCCCGGAGTGGGGCTACAATGAGCAGTTCTTC. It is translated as CASSTPPEWGYNEQFF.

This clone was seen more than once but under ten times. The CDR3 coding sequence is TGTGCCAGCAGCTTAGCGGTTTACAATGAGCAGTTCTTC. Protein product: CASSLAVYNEQFF. The V gene is TRBV7-9, the J gene TRBJ2-1, with no clear D. In germline, CDR1 is SEHNR, CDR2 FQNEAQ (reference sequence). CDR3 length: 13 amino acids. With 0 bases removed from V and 4 bases from J, the gap between germline ends came to 4 bases.

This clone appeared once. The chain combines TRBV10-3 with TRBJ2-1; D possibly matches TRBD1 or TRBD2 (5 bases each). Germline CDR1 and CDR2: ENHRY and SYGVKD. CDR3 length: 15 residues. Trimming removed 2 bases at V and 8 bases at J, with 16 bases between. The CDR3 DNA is TGTGCCATCAGTGAGGGGGGTTTCGAGTTAGATGAGCAGTTCTTC. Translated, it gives CAISEGGFELDEQFF.

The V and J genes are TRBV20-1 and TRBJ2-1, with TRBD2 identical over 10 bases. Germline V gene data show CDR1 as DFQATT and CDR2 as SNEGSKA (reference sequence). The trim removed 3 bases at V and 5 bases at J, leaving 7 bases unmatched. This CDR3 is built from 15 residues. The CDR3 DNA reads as TGCAGTGCTAGTTTAGCGGGAGGTCCCCACAATGAGCAGTTCTTC. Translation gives CSASLAGGPHNEQFF.